This record covers a single T cell receptor (beta chain). This specimen comes from a study of blood T cell repertoires in COVID-19. Study information: Samples taken during acute and convalescent COVID-19 were collected in the United States, Italy and Spain. PBMCs, B-cell-depleted T cells, or T cells provided the cDNA or gDNA that made up the material.

Germline CDR1 SGDLS, CDR2 YYNGEE. The length of the CDR3 is 16 residues. V was shortened by 0 bases and J by 4 bases, with 16 bases between the two germline ends. Original processing methods: For nucleated cells, counts were estimated from reference gene primer amplification. Produced via immunoSEQ multiplex PCR; TCRdb's table is partial and in-frame only. Clone size and V and J calls were adopted from that table, with D and trimming inferred from the DNA. The sample yields about 100,000 clones, around 87% seen once. This TCR came from a woman aged 25 to 39 with acute or convalescent COVID-19. Sequencing was carried out using peripheral blood. The rearrangement joins TRBV9 to TRBJ1-2; tentative D call: TRBD1 (5 bases). CDR3 coding DNA: TGTGCCAGCAGCGTAGCTACGGGTGCGGGACCCTATGGCTACACCTTC. This translates into CASSVATGAGPYGYTF.